This T cell receptor (beta chain) was documented in a study of CD8 T cells in Susac syndrome. Germline V gene data show CDR1 as SEHNR and CDR2 as FQNEAQ (reference sequence). Trimming shortened V by 2 bases and J by 2 bases, and 11 bases separated the two germline ends. This CDR3 comprises 15 residues. This clonotype occurred once. Roughly 0.45 to 1 ug RNA was reverse transcribed with random hexamers. A single record per CDR3 protein comes from TCRdb applying MiXCR to the immunoSEQ multiplex PCR reads. Of some 190,000 distinct CDR3 sequences listed, nearly 97% are singletons. The sequence derives from a human donor with multiple sclerosis. The material sequenced was CD4+ T cells from PBMCs. The chain employs TRBV7-9 and TRBJ2-3; D is unclear. The CDR3 reads CASSLTRGLTDTQYF. DNA of the CDR3: TGTGCCAGCAGCTTAACTCGTGGCCTCACAGATACGCAGTATTTT.